This T cell receptor (beta chain) was retrieved from a study of vaccination and CD4 T cells after COVID-19 (dated by TCRdb to the early 2020s). Background on the whole study: Every convalescent patient had a positive nasal swab PCR test for SARS-CoV-2, with mild disease in 9 or 10 patients and severe disease in one. Six males and four females were included in the convalescent cohort, with two Hispanic individuals, seven Caucasians, two Asians and one multiracial person represented. Two doses of either the Pfizer-BioNTech BNT162b2 vaccine (n=8) or the Moderna mRNA-1273 vaccine (n=2) were administered to participants. Post-COVID blood samples from convalescent patients were collected a median of approximately 93 days after diagnosis, with a range of 35 to 161 days. The time from the second vaccine dose to post-vaccine blood sampling had a median of around 72 days and ranged from roughly 13 to 241 days. Overlapping spike peptide pools from SARS-CoV-2 and from the common cold coronaviruses HCoV-NL63, HCoV-OC43 and HCoV-229E were used as culture stimuli. In control cultures, a CEFX viral epitope pool was used as positive control, an HIV-1 Nef peptide pool was used as negative control, or no peptide was added. In fewer than 12 COVID-19 convalescent patients and a handful of infection-naive healthy vaccine recipients, researchers compared the spike-specific CD4+ TCR repertoire from before mRNA vaccination with the repertoire from after.

The junction carries 2 bases between V and J, which are trimmed by 1 base and 1 base respectively. Taken from the germline V gene (reference sequence), the CDR1 and CDR2 loops are SGHAT and FQDESV. The CDR3 spans 13 residues, from the cysteine through the phenylalanine. Left in the record is the CDR3 DNA by itself, 39 bases read in frame from the first base. Taken with the paper, the label for treatment or condition translates to: approximately 9-day PBMC culture with coronavirus spike peptide pools or control peptides (ViraFEST assay). To expand antigen-specific T cells with peptide pools and then pick out the expanded clonotypes through TCR sequencing, the study relied on the ViraFEST assay. Positive SARS-CoV-2 PCR tests in the convalescent patients dated from March to December 2020, before Alpha, Beta and Delta variants emerged in the United States. Each well held two million PBMCs cultured with roughly 9.2 ug/ml peptide pools in IMDM containing around 5% human AB serum and roughly 10 IU/ml IL-2. Half of the culture medium was replaced with fresh IL-2-containing medium on days 3 and 7. After 10 days of culture, CD4+ T cells were isolated by negative selection using the EasySep CD4+ T cell isolation kit. Ficoll-Paque Plus gradient centrifugation was used to isolate PBMCs from whole blood, and the isolated PBMCs were then either used fresh or cryopreserved at -140C. In general, triplicate wells were set up for every culture condition.

Overall study outcomes, separate from this receptor: An increase in the median number of SARS-CoV-2-reactive clonotypes from more than 20 after infection to approximately 41 after vaccination was observed, but the change was not found to be significant. Only a relatively small number of convalescent patients were included in the study, and early timepoints following natural infection were not analyzed. Of the vaccine-specific clones in convalescent patients, 304 of 307, or nearly all, reacted only to SARS-CoV-2 spike and did not cross-react with common cold coronaviruses. In convalescent patients, a median around 90% of post-vaccine SARS-CoV-2-reactive clones were detected only after vaccination, and vaccine-specific priming was suggested by this finding.

To prepare the library, PCR was applied. At the Johns Hopkins FTIC core, DNA from the cultured CD4+ T cells underwent TCR sequencing with the Oncomine TCR Beta short-read assay. Genomic DNA was extracted from the cultured CD4+ T cells with the QIAamp micro DNA kit. Oncomine TCR Beta libraries from cultured CD4+ T cells were pooled with unique dual indexes and sequenced on an Illumina iSeq 100. As for the original processing: Non-productive sequences were removed, and CDR3s that did not start with C, did not end with F or W, or were shorter than 7 amino acids were discarded. Antigen-specific clonotypes were identified using the MANAFEST web application through comparison of peptide-stimulated wells with reference and other culture wells. An FDR below 0.05, an odds ratio above 5, and a productive frequency above 0.1% in at least two of three replicate wells were required for clones to be considered positive. A clonotype was classed as cross-reactive if the clonotype showed significant expansion both in SARS-CoV-2 spike wells and in at least one common cold coronavirus spike condition. CDR3 homology was assessed with Levenshtein distances (stringdist) and unrooted phylogenetic trees (ape) in R version 3.6.1. The raw public data were reprocessed by TCRdb itself: fastp quality trimming at Q25, MiXCR clonotype calling, in-frame beta chains only. Every distinct CDR3 protein forms one entry, paired with its most common genes and DNA. None of the V and J calls come from the authors' own analysis; TCRdb made them. Here the sample has under 20,000 distinct CDR3 sequences; under 45% occur a single time. The ten biggest clones cover approximately 6% of the sample.

About this clonotype: This receptor's antigen is unknown. No much larger clonotype is one base removed from it; base qualities were not supplied.

The origin of this receptor is a human donor who had recovered from COVID-19. The chain joins TRBV11-1 to TRBJ2-4; no D segment can be confidently identified. The sample consisted of CD4+ T cells from blood, cultured in vitro, taken before SARS-CoV-2 vaccination. DNA sequence: TGTGCCAGCAGCTTAGGGGCCAAAAACATTCAGTACTTC. Translated, it gives CASSLGAKNIQYF.